This is a list of T cell receptor beta chains from one sample in a study of OX40 agonist ivuxolimab in advanced cancers. TCRdb keeps only in-frame clones here, not all; method: immunoSEQ multiplex PCR. The sample consists of about 75,000 clones, around 86% of them appearing once. The material sequenced was CD4+ or CD8+ T cells sorted from blood, taken in a trial of the OX40 agonist ivuxolimab. The receptors were gathered from an adult with an advanced solid tumor such as melanoma, head and neck, liver or kidney cancer. The CDR3 runs from the conserved cysteine through the conserved F or W. The D gene is left open where the match is weak. Expanded clones are given a class, and other clones once, few, many or no size at all.

TGCGCCAGCAGCCACAACTCAGGTGGAGCCTCAATTTCCTTAAACACTGAAGCTTTCTTT	CASSHNSGGASISLNTEAFF	TRBJ1-1	20	.	.	TRBV5-1
TGCAGCGTTGTGGGCTCTGGGGCCAACGTCCTGACTTTC	CSVVGSGANVLTF	TRBJ2-6	13	.	.	TRBV29-1
TGTGCCTGGAGCTTGTTGGGGAATGAAAAACTGTTTTTT	CAWSLLGNEKLFF	TRBJ1-4	13	.	.	TRBV30
TGTGCCAGCTCCCCACAGGGGACCTACGAGCAGTACTTC	CASSPQGTYEQYF	TRBJ2-7	13	TRBD1	.	TRBV18
TGTGCCAGCAGCCCCCGACAGGGTCACGGGGAGCTGTTTTTT	CASSPRQGHGELFF	TRBJ2-2	14	TRBD1	.	TRBV11-3
TGCGCCAGCAGCCAAGATCCCACGACAGGGGGCTCCTCTGGGGCCAACGTCCTGACTTTC	CASSQDPTTGGSSGANVLTF	TRBJ2-6	20	TRBD1	.	TRBV4-1
TGTGCCAGCAAAGGACCCCGGGTCAATGAGCAGTTCTTC	CASKGPRVNEQFF	TRBJ2-1	13	.	.	TRBV28
TGTGCCAGCAGTGTAGGACGGATCTACGAGCAGTACTTC	CASSVGRIYEQYF	TRBJ2-7	13	.	.	TRBV2
TGTGCCAGCAGCCCTCAAGCGGGGGTGAACAATGAGCAGTTCTTC	CASSPQAGVNNEQFF	TRBJ2-1	15	TRBD2	.	TRBV7-3
TGTGCCACCAGCGGGCCAGCGCAAGAGACCCAGTACTTC	CATSGPAQETQYF	TRBJ2-5	13	.	.	TRBV15
TGTGCCAGCAGTTACGGGGGGCGAGAGGAAAAACTGTTTTTT	CASSYGGREEKLFF	TRBJ1-4	14	.	.	TRBV6-5
TGTGCCAGCAGCAAGCGTCAGGGTGGCCCCTACGAGCAGTACTTC	CASSKRQGGPYEQYF	TRBJ2-7	15	.	.	TRBV5-5
TGTGCCAGCAGTTACGGTAGCGATTACACCGGGGAGCTGTTTTTT	CASSYGSDYTGELFF	TRBJ2-2	15	.	.	TRBV6-5
TGTGCCAGCAGTTTAGGCAGTAAAGCTTTCTTT	CASSLGSKAFF	TRBJ1-1	11	.	.	TRBV28
TGTGCCAGCAGTAAAACAGGGACAGATACGCAGTATTTT	CASSKTGTDTQYF	TRBJ2-3	13	.	.	TRBV5-4
TGTGCCAGCAGTTTAGATGTAAGGCAGCCCCAGCATTTT	CASSLDVRQPQHF	TRBJ1-5	13	.	.	TRBV11-2
TGCGCCAGCAGCTTTAGCCTAGCGGGTGTCAATGAGCAGTTCTTC	CASSFSLAGVNEQFF	TRBJ2-1	15	TRBD2	few	TRBV5-1
TGTGCCAGCAGTCCCCAGGGCACAGATACGCAGTATTTT	CASSPQGTDTQYF	TRBJ2-3	13	.	once	TRBV27
TGTGCCAGCAGTGCCCCGGGGCGGCGGGCCTATAATTCACCCCTCCACTTT	CASSAPGRRAYNSPLHF	TRBJ1-6	17	.	.	TRBV6-1
TGTGCCAGTAGTATCTCCGGACAGGGGATTAACTATGGCTACACCTTC	CASSISGQGINYGYTF	TRBJ1-2	16	TRBD1	.	TRBV19
TGTGCCAGTCTGATAAGGATCTACGAGCAGTACTTC	CASLIRIYEQYF	TRBJ2-7	12	.	.	TRBV6-1
TGTGCCAGTAGTATCCGTTCCGCAAGGGGAGGGACTGAAGCTTTCTTT	CASSIRSARGGTEAFF	TRBJ1-1	16	.	.	TRBV19
TGCGCCAGCAGCTTGAACAGGGCGAATGAGCAGTTCTTC	CASSLNRANEQFF	TRBJ2-1	13	.	.	TRBV5-1
TGTGCCAGCAGTATCCAGGGTAGCTCCTACGAGCAGTACTTC	CASSIQGSSYEQYF	TRBJ2-7	14	.	once	TRBV27
TGTGCCAGCAGCTTGAACGGCAGGGGAGAGACCCAGTACTTC	CASSLNGRGETQYF	TRBJ2-5	14	.	.	TRBV7-3
TGCGCCAGCAGCCAAAGGCAGGGGTCTAATTCACCCCTCCACTTT	CASSQRQGSNSPLHF	TRBJ1-6	15	.	.	TRBV4-3
TGTGCCAGCAGTTGCGCGGGGGACGAGCAGTACTTC	CASSCAGDEQYF	TRBJ2-7	12	TRBD2	few	TRBV6-8
TGTGCCAGCAGCTTAAAAGGGAATGAGCAGTTCTTC	CASSLKGNEQFF	TRBJ2-1	12	.	.	TRBV7-2
TGTGCCAGCAGCACAACTGGTCCCCGGGGGAATCAGCCCCAGCATTTT	CASSTTGPRGNQPQHF	TRBJ1-5	16	.	.	TRBV7-2
TGTGCCACCCGGGTAGCCGGGGAGCTGTTTTTT	CATRVAGELFF	TRBJ2-2	11	.	.	TRBV6-5
TGTGCCAGCAGCTCCACCCAGGTCTATGGCTACACCTTC	CASSSTQVYGYTF	TRBJ1-2	13	.	.	TRBV4-2
TGTGCCAGCGTCTGGGGGATATCCACAGATACGCAGTATTTT	CASVWGISTDTQYF	TRBJ2-3	14	.	.	TRBV7-6
TGTGCCAGCAGCCGACCGGGCCGCACTGCACCCGGGGAGCTGTTTTTT	CASSRPGRTAPGELFF	TRBJ2-2	16	.	.	TRBV5-4
TGTGCCAGCAGAAAAAGGGGCGAGCAGTACTTC	CASRKRGEQYF	TRBJ2-7	11	.	.	TRBV6-5
TGTGCCAGCAGCCTAATAGCGGGGGGCTCCTACAATGAGCAGTTCTTC	CASSLIAGGSYNEQFF	TRBJ2-1	16	TRBD2	once	TRBV7-3
TGTGCCAGCAGTCTAGCGGTGGGGGAGCTGTTTTTT	CASSLAVGELFF	TRBJ2-2	12	TRBD2	.	TRBV9
TGCGCCAGCAGTGAGGGACTGATCTACAATGAGCAGTTCTTC	CASSEGLIYNEQFF	TRBJ2-1	14	.	.	TRBV10-1
TGTGCCAGCAGTCCCCAGGGTGAGAGTCAGCCCCAGCATTTT	CASSPQGESQPQHF	TRBJ1-5	14	.	once	TRBV6-5
TGTGCCAGCACCTCGGGCAGCGGGATCTCAGATACGCAGTATTTT	CASTSGSGISDTQYF	TRBJ2-3	15	TRBD2	.	TRBV7-9
TGTGCCATCAGGACCAAGTTGGCTTGGGACTATGGCTACACCTTC	CAIRTKLAWDYGYTF	TRBJ1-2	15	.	.	TRBV10-3
TGTGCCAGCTCACCACTCGGGCAGGGGAATTCACCCCTCCACTTT	CASSPLGQGNSPLHF	TRBJ1-6	15	.	.	TRBV18
TGCAGCGTTGATAGCAGGAAAAGGGGTGAGCAGTTCTTC	CSVDSRKRGEQFF	TRBJ2-1	13	.	once	TRBV29-1
TGTGCCAGCAGCCCGGGCCGTGGCTCGATTGAGCAGTTCTTC	CASSPGRGSIEQFF	TRBJ2-1	14	.	.	TRBV11-2
TGTGCCAGCAGTGGGGCGGGGCTCGGGGATTCACCCCTCCACTTT	CASSGAGLGDSPLHF	TRBJ1-6	15	.	.	TRBV6-5
TGTGCCAGCAGTTACTCGGCAAATCAGGGCTATGGCTACACCTTC	CASSYSANQGYGYTF	TRBJ1-2	15	.	once	TRBV6-6
TGTGCCTGGATGACAGATAACTATGGCTACACCTTC	CAWMTDNYGYTF	TRBJ1-2	12	.	once	TRBV30
TGTGCCAGCAGTTCCGGGACTAGCGGCGGAGAGACCCAGTACTTC	CASSSGTSGGETQYF	TRBJ2-5	15	TRBD2	.	TRBV28
TGTGCCATCATTGACCGGGGACAGATAATCACAGATACGCAGTATTTT	CAIIDRGQIITDTQYF	TRBJ2-3	16	TRBD1	.	TRBV10-3
TGTGCCTCTGGAGGCAACCAGCATTTT	CASGGNQHF	TRBJ1-5	9	.	.	TRBV6-5
TGTGCCAGCAGCTCCCAGGGCCAGCCCCAGCATTTT	CASSSQGQPQHF	TRBJ1-5	12	.	.	TRBV5-6
TGTGCCAGCAGCTTTATGGACGGGGTTGAGCAGTTCTTC	CASSFMDGVEQFF	TRBJ2-1	13	.	.	TRBV7-2
TGTGCCAGCAGCCCCTCCCTGGAATCCGGCGAGCAGTACTTC	CASSPSLESGEQYF	TRBJ2-7	14	.	.	TRBV7-9
TGTGCCAGCAGCCTTGGGACAGGGACTCAGCCCCAGCATTTT	CASSLGTGTQPQHF	TRBJ1-5	14	TRBD1	once	TRBV7-6
TGCGCCAGCAGCTTGGATGGGGACAGGGGGCGCGAGCAGTACTTC	CASSLDGDRGREQYF	TRBJ2-7	15	TRBD1	.	TRBV5-1
TGTGCCAGCAAATTCAACCTGGGGGGAACCGGGGAGCTGTTTTTT	CASKFNLGGTGELFF	TRBJ2-2	15	.	.	TRBV11-1
TGTGCCAGCAGCTTAATAGCGGGGACCCTCAGAGGGGAGCTGTTTTTT	CASSLIAGTLRGELFF	TRBJ2-2	16	TRBD2	.	TRBV7-2